This TCR beta chain was sequenced during a study of T cell responses to AZD1222 COVID-19 vaccine (dated by TCRdb to the early 2020s). Turning to the overall study: TCR sequencing was performed for roughly 250 trial participants, of whom some 200 were given two doses of AZD1222 and approximately 25 were given two doses of MenACWY control vaccine. Enrollment into the trials was organized by age into subgroups of 18-55, 56-69 and 70-plus years, and those subgroups contained about 160, 30 and 59 TCR-sequenced participants, respectively.

As concerns this clone: Its target antigen remains unknown. No much larger clonotype is one base removed from it; base qualities were not supplied.

The sample's time point, from its label and the paper: about 28 days (+/-7) after the second vaccine dose. AZD1222 recipients given second doses at about 4 weeks or at about 12 weeks were pooled, since spike-specific TCR depth and breadth were not found to differ between the two schedules. Vaccinee samples came from UK trials COV001 and COV002, including a single-blind randomized controlled phase 2/3 trial of AZD1222 (ChAdOx1 nCoV-19) in healthy adults. For TCRbeta chain sequencing, PBMC samples from trial participants were taken at day 0 and at day 28 after the second dose. The germline V gene sets CDR1 to SGHRS and CDR2 to YFSETQ. Taken from cysteine to phenylalanine, the CDR3 has 14 residues. Kept here is only the CDR3 DNA, which spans 42 bases and is read in frame from base 1. A distance of 8 bases separates the germline ends of V and J, which lose 0 bases and 2 bases respectively. The CDR3 regions of human TCRbeta chains were analyzed by immunosequencing. Regarding the original processing steps: Repertoire TCRs were matched against a reference library of SARS-CoV-2-specific TCRs generated with the MIRA antigen-specificity platform. Breadth meant the fraction of unique TCRs that were SARS-CoV-2-associated, whereas depth meant the fraction of total T cells that were SARS-CoV-2-associated. Using the MIRA data, every spike-specific TCR was mapped to the spike region that the TCR reacted to and assigned to either a CD4 or a CD8 class. Log10-transformed breadth and depth values were compared by one-way ANOVA with Sidak's multiple comparisons tests. The table was pulled from immuneACCESS by TCRdb, which kept in-frame rearrangements only. Such tables lose some clones; where checked, under half of the loss comes from unresolved V genes, and the rest has no known cause. For V, J and clone size, that table is used; D and trimming come from the DNA. The sample records about 100,000 clones, just over 90% of which are singletons. The ten largest clonotypes hold about 6.8% of the sample.

Study-wide conclusions, independent of this receptor: Reportedly, close to half of the unique spike-specific TCRs recognized epitopes lying outside the regions that are mutated in the B.1.351 and B.1.1.7 variants. The 56-69-year group was small, and its depth increase did not reach significance, likely because of low power. Because no day 14 peak-response samples were available, repertoires were characterized only after the peak T cell response. Vaccine-associated CD4 TCRs spanned the whole spike protein, with dominant responses in regions 160-218 and 743-854. A significant rise in spike-specific TCR breadth and depth was observed after two AZD1222 doses relative to day 0 and relative to MenACWY recipients. Conclusions about previously exposed vaccinees are limited, since just a handful of AZD1222 recipients were seropositive for SARS-CoV-2 at baseline. Participants were mostly white British and included more females than males, and it was suggested by the authors that clonal diversity may have been underestimated.

Sequenced here: peripheral blood, sampled 28 days after the second AZD1222 dose. The chain joins TRBV5-1 to TRBJ1-1, with no confidently assigned D gene. This receptor was identified in an adult who received the AZD1222 COVID-19 vaccine. CDR3 sequence: CASSLGSTNTEAFF. The nucleotides are TGCGCCAGCAGCTTGGGATCCACCAACACTGAAGCTTTCTTT. Joined to the reference TRBV5-1 and TRBJ1-1 proteins, this CDR3 gives the full variable domain: KAGVTQTPRYLIKTRGQQVTLSCSPISGHRSVSWYQQTPGQGLQFLFEYFSETQRNKGNFPGRFSGRQFSNSRSEMNVSTLELGDSALYLCASSLGSTNTEAFFGQGTRLTVV.